These 2 T cell receptor beta chains were all obtained from the same sample, sequenced in a study of T-cell memory formation after mild COVID-19. TCRdb ran MiXCR on the 5' RACE reads and lists one entry per CDR3 protein. Altogether approximately 100,000 distinct CDR3 sequences are present, around 12% being singletons, with the ten largest covering around 25%. Specimen: PBMCs or a T cell subset sorted from them (not recorded which). The receptors were sampled from an adult woman who had mild COVID-19 (a few samples of this study predate the infection). Cell type and time point are not known.

The chain uses TRBV30 and TRBJ2-5, with a weak D call TRBD2 (5 bases). Germline assignment: CDR1 GTSNPN and CDR2 SVGIG (reference sequence). The CDR3 has 13 residues. Trimming pared 2 bases from V and 1 base from J, leaving 8 bases between. The CDR3 region is CAWSLTIQETQYF. The CDR3 DNA reads as TGTGCCTGGAGTCTGACTATCCAAGAGACCCAGTACTTC. The variable domain in full, with the rest retrieved from reference TRBV30 and TRBJ2-5, is SQTIHQWPATLVQPVGSPLSLECTVEGTSNPNLYWYRQAAGRGLQLLFYSVGIGQISSEVPQNLSASRPQDRQFILSSKKLLLSDSGFYLCAWSLTIQETQYFGPGTRLLVL.

The rearrangement uses TRBV6-1 and TRBJ2-7, with D unclear. Trimming removed 1 base at V and 2 bases at J, with 6 bases between. The CDR3 consists of 13 residues. CDR1 and CDR2 (germline): MNHNS, SASEGT. CDR3 DNA sequence: TGTGCCAGCAGTGAAGGCTTGACCTACGAGCAGTACTTC. Protein sequence: CASSEGLTYEQYF.